The 11 T cell receptor beta chains below all came from one sample that was sequenced in a study of spatial heterogeneity in lung cancer. Time point in this sample: sample taken at primary tumor resection. Via MiXCR, TCRdb re-called the 5' RACE reads, giving one row per CDR3 protein. Among about 92,000 distinct CDR3 sequences listed, 10% to 15% were seen once. The sample here was PBMCs, taken at surgery. The receptors come from a male donor with early-stage non-small cell lung cancer.

The V call is TRBV4-2, the J call TRBJ1-5, with TRBD1 as a possible D gene (6 bases). Germline lookup yields CDR1 LGHNA and CDR2 YNFKEQ. V was trimmed by 0 bases and J by 0 bases, leaving 18 bases between them. The CDR3 spans 19 residues. The CDR3 spells CASSQDRTDFHSSNQPQHF. The CDR3, as DNA: TGTGCCAGCAGCCAAGACAGGACAGATTTTCATAGTAGCAATCAGCCCCAGCATTTT.

This clonotype was counted ten times or more. The gene calls are TRBV4-1 and TRBJ2-7; D perhaps matches TRBD1 (6 bases). Trimming removed 0 bases at V and 3 bases at J, with 9 bases between. Germline V gives CDR1 MGHRA, CDR2 YSYEKL. CDR3 length: 14 residues. The CDR3, as DNA: TGCGCCAGCAGCCAAGATTTCAGGGGCTACGAGCAGTACTTC. This sequence encodes CASSQDFRGYEQYF.

The chain couples TRBV28 to TRBJ2-7; D gene uncertain. The V gene lost 4 bases and the J gene lost 5 bases, with 21 bases spanning the gap. Per the germline V gene, CDR1 is MDHEN and CDR2 is SYDVKM. There are 16 residues in the CDR3. DNA for the CDR3: TGTGCCAGCAGTTCCACCCTCAAGACACTACTGGACGAGCAGTACTTC. Translated, it gives CASSSTLKTLLDEQYF.

This clonotype was seen only a few times. V and J are TRBV28 and TRBJ2-1; 7 nucleotides line up with TRBD2. The CDR3 has 16 residues. Germline CDR1 reads MDHEN; CDR2 reads SYDVKM. The ends lost 8 bases at V and 0 bases at J; junction bases unmatched: 10. In DNA, the CDR3 is TGTGCCAGCCTCGCGGGAGTGAGGAGCTCCTACAATGAGCAGTTCTTC. This gives the protein CASLAGVRSSYNEQFF.

This clonotype was recorded many times. The V call is TRBV7-9, the J call TRBJ2-4, with D possibly matching TRBD2 (7 bases). The germline V and J ends were trimmed by 4 bases and 8 bases, with 18 bases remaining between them. Germline V CDR1 and CDR2: SEHNR, FQNEAQ (reference sequence). The length of the CDR3 is 15 residues. The CDR3 DNA follows: TGTGCCAGCAGCTCCCCCGACGAAGGGGGGGACATTCAGTACTTC. Translated: CASSSPDEGGDIQYF.

In its sample, this clonotype was seen a few times. The CDR3 nucleotides read TGCGCCAGCAGCTTAATTGAGAACACCAACTATGGCTACACCTTC. Translation: CASSLIENTNYGYTF. The chain joins TRBV5-1 to TRBJ1-2, with D unclear. Germline-derived CDR1 and CDR2 are SGHRS and YFSETQ. V lost 2 bases to trimming and J lost 2 bases, with 13 bases between them. The CDR3 spans 15 residues.

This clonotype was observed at least ten times. This sequence joins TRBV2 and TRBJ2-2; no clear D gene. This CDR3 contains 14 residues. Germline CDR1 reads SNHLY; CDR2 reads FYNNEI. With 3 bases removed from V and 8 bases from J, the gap between germline ends came to 13 bases. The DNA of the CDR3 is TGTGCCAGCAGTGAGTTCCGCTCCCCGGGGGAGCTGTTTTTT. Its protein is CASSEFRSPGELFF. Supplemented by reference TRBV2 and TRBJ2-2, the full variable domain reads EPEVTQTPSHQVTQMGQEVILRCVPISNHLYFYWYRQILGQKVEFLVSFYNNEISEKSEIFDDQFSVERPDGSNFTLKIRSTKLEDSAMYFCASSEFRSPGELFFGEGSRLTVL.

This clonotype showed up just a few times. The chain combines TRBV20-1 with TRBJ2-3; 7 bases are shared with TRBD1. The CDR3 runs to 15 residues. V lost 0 bases, J lost 6 bases, and 9 bases stayed unmatched. Germline V gene lookup returns CDR1 DFQATT and CDR2 SNEGSKA (reference sequence). Written as DNA, the CDR3 is TGCAGTGCTAGAGATGGACAGGTACTAAAGGATACGCAGTATTTT. This sequence encodes CSARDGQVLKDTQYF.

The rearrangement uses TRBV5-1 and TRBJ1-1, with D possibly matching TRBD1 (6 bases). Trimming took 4 bases from V and 4 from J, leaving 14 bases between them. This CDR3 spans 14 amino acids. Germline loops: CDR1 SGHRS, CDR2 YFSETQ. The CDR3 loop reads CASSPSGAPTEAFF. In nucleotides, the CDR3 is TGCGCCAGCAGCCCTTCGGGGGCGCCCACTGAAGCTTTCTTT.

This rearrangement joins TRBV29-1 to TRBJ2-1; 10 bases map to TRBD2. The trim removed 3 bases at V and 3 bases at J, leaving 5 bases unmatched. The length of the CDR3 is 15 residues. In germline, CDR1 is SQVTM, CDR2 ANQGSEA. CDR3 sequence reads: CSVDPSGSGYNEQFF. The CDR3 coding sequence is TGCAGCGTTGACCCTAGCGGGAGCGGCTACAATGAGCAGTTCTTC.

In the case of this clonotype: Mismatch with germline at one junction end may stem from a read error. V and J are TRBV6-2 or TRBV6-3 and TRBJ2-1, with D uncertain. Germline CDR1 MNHEY, CDR2 SVGEGT. The CDR3 consists of 11 residues. CDR3: CASSYSGEQFF. The CDR3 bases are TGTGCCAGCAGCTACTCTGGAGAGCAGTTCTTC.